The rows below give T cell receptor beta chains drawn from one sample of a study of T cell responses to AZD1222 COVID-19 vaccine. Repertoires were generated with immunoSEQ multiplex PCR, while TCRdb's copy carries only in-frame clones and drops some. The sample has around 100,000 clones; 80% to 90% are singletons. The source was peripheral blood, collected on day 0 of AZD1222 vaccination. The receptors originated from an adult in good health. CDR3s include the opening cysteine and the closing phenylalanine or tryptophan. Fields, in order: clone size, J gene, D gene, V gene, CDR3 DNA, CDR3 protein. A D gene is named only where the DNA matches it firmly. Where a row states a size, it is once, few, many or the class of an expanded clone; other rows omit it.

clone_size: -; j_call: TRBJ1-2; d_call: -; v_call: TRBV4-1; cdr3_nt: TGCGCCAGCAGCCAGGGCGGACTCTATGGCTACACCTTC; cdr3_aa: CASSQGGLYGYTF
clone_size: -; j_call: TRBJ1-2; d_call: -; v_call: TRBV6-2/TRBV6-3; cdr3_nt: TGTGCCAGCAGTTACGGGGGGAGCCTTCTCCCTAACTATGGCTACACCTTC; cdr3_aa: CASSYGGSLLPNYGYTF
clone_size: -; j_call: TRBJ2-5; d_call: -; v_call: TRBV4-3; cdr3_nt: TGCGCCAGCAGCCAAGGCGGCTCCGGACAAGAGACCCAGTACTTC; cdr3_aa: CASSQGGSGQETQYF
clone_size: -; j_call: TRBJ2-7; d_call: -; v_call: TRBV18; cdr3_nt: TGTGCCAGCTCACCACTCAGCGCTGGTCTGGGGAGCTCCTACGAGCAGTACTTC; cdr3_aa: CASSPLSAGLGSSYEQYF
clone_size: -; j_call: TRBJ1-2; d_call: -; v_call: TRBV29-1; cdr3_nt: TGCAGCGCCCGGGGGGGCTATGGCTACACCTTC; cdr3_aa: CSARGGYGYTF
clone_size: -; j_call: TRBJ1-1; d_call: -; v_call: TRBV12-1; cdr3_nt: TGTGCCAGCAGCTTTTCCGACAGGGTCGGCACTGAAGCTTTCTTT; cdr3_aa: CASSFSDRVGTEAFF
clone_size: -; j_call: TRBJ1-2; d_call: -; v_call: TRBV6-5; cdr3_nt: TGTGCCAGCAGTTACAGCGCAGGTCCGTATGGCTACACCTTC; cdr3_aa: CASSYSAGPYGYTF
clone_size: -; j_call: TRBJ1-2; d_call: -; v_call: TRBV6-2/TRBV6-3; cdr3_nt: TGTGCCAGCAGTCGGGGACTGCACTATGGCTACACCTTC; cdr3_aa: CASSRGLHYGYTF
clone_size: -; j_call: TRBJ1-1; d_call: -; v_call: TRBV12-3/TRBV12-4; cdr3_nt: TGTGCCAGCAGGCCAGGGGAAACTGAAGCTTTCTTT; cdr3_aa: CASRPGETEAFF
clone_size: -; j_call: TRBJ2-4; d_call: -; v_call: TRBV4-1; cdr3_nt: TGCGCCAGCAGCCAATCGCCCCAAGATTCTGGGAACATTCAGTACTTC; cdr3_aa: CASSQSPQDSGNIQYF
clone_size: -; j_call: TRBJ2-3; d_call: -; v_call: TRBV27; cdr3_nt: TGTGCCAGCAGTTTATCGAGACCAGATACGCAGTATTTT; cdr3_aa: CASSLSRPDTQYF
clone_size: once; j_call: TRBJ2-1; d_call: -; v_call: TRBV3-1/TRBV3-2; cdr3_nt: TGTGCCAGCAGCCAATCAGGGTCAAGGCTATTTGATGAGCAGTTCTTC; cdr3_aa: CASSQSGSRLFDEQFF
clone_size: -; j_call: TRBJ2-3; d_call: TRBD2; v_call: TRBV6-5; cdr3_nt: TGTGCCAGCAAACCTAGCGGGAGGGTTGGTACGCAGTATTTT; cdr3_aa: CASKPSGRVGTQYF
clone_size: -; j_call: TRBJ2-1; d_call: TRBD2; v_call: TRBV3-1/TRBV3-2; cdr3_nt: TGTGCCAGCAGCCAAGATCGGCTCCAGCGGGGGGGCCTTGAGCAGTTCTTC; cdr3_aa: CASSQDRLQRGGLEQFF
clone_size: -; j_call: TRBJ1-2; d_call: TRBD1; v_call: TRBV27; cdr3_nt: TGTGCCAGCAGTCCATTTCAAGGGGGCGGGGGGTATGGCTACACCTTC; cdr3_aa: CASSPFQGGGGYGYTF
clone_size: -; j_call: TRBJ2-1; d_call: TRBD2; v_call: TRBV5-1; cdr3_nt: TGCGCCAGCAGCTTGGCGCTAGCGGGGCAATTCAATGAGCAGTTCTTC; cdr3_aa: CASSLALAGQFNEQFF
clone_size: -; j_call: TRBJ2-3; d_call: TRBD2; v_call: TRBV9; cdr3_nt: TGTGCCAGCAGTAAAGCGGGGGGCACAGATACGCAGTATTTT; cdr3_aa: CASSKAGGTDTQYF
clone_size: -; j_call: TRBJ1-1; d_call: -; v_call: TRBV6-5; cdr3_nt: TGTGCCAGCCCGGGGAACACTGAAGCTTTCTTT; cdr3_aa: CASPGNTEAFF
clone_size: -; j_call: TRBJ1-1; d_call: -; v_call: TRBV10-3; cdr3_nt: TGTGCCATCCGGGAGAACACTGAAGCTTTCTTT; cdr3_aa: CAIRENTEAFF
clone_size: -; j_call: TRBJ2-1; d_call: -; v_call: TRBV7-2; cdr3_nt: TGTGCCAGCAGCTTAGTTGTACAGGGGAGGCGGTTCTTC; cdr3_aa: CASSLVVQGRRFF
clone_size: few; j_call: TRBJ2-3; d_call: TRBD2; v_call: TRBV7-6; cdr3_nt: TGTGCCAGCAGCTTTCTCCCTGGCGCTAGCGGGGGGTCAACAGATACGCAGTATTTT; cdr3_aa: CASSFLPGASGGSTDTQYF
clone_size: -; j_call: TRBJ1-2; d_call: -; v_call: TRBV5-6; cdr3_nt: TGTGCCAGCAGCGACCCCGGGACCAACTATGGCTACACCTTC; cdr3_aa: CASSDPGTNYGYTF
clone_size: -; j_call: TRBJ1-2; d_call: -; v_call: TRBV21-1; cdr3_nt: TGTGCCAGCAGCAAAGCTAGGGACAGGGATGAGGGCTACACCTTC; cdr3_aa: CASSKARDRDEGYTF
clone_size: once; j_call: TRBJ1-2; d_call: -; v_call: TRBV30; cdr3_nt: TGTGCCTGGAGTGTTGTAGGCAGACTAGAGGCGAACTATGGCTACACCTTC; cdr3_aa: CAWSVVGRLEANYGYTF
clone_size: -; j_call: TRBJ2-2; d_call: TRBD1; v_call: TRBV7-3; cdr3_nt: TGTGCCAGCAGCCCATGGGTAATGACAGGGGCGGCCACCGGGGAGCTGTTTTTT; cdr3_aa: CASSPWVMTGAATGELFF
clone_size: -; j_call: TRBJ1-6; d_call: -; v_call: TRBV6-5; cdr3_nt: TGTGCCAGCAGTTACTCCGGACAAACAAAACCCCTCCACTTT; cdr3_aa: CASSYSGQTKPLHF
clone_size: -; j_call: TRBJ2-7; d_call: -; v_call: TRBV5-1; cdr3_nt: TGCGCCAGCAGCATCGTCCCTGGCGGGATGAGCTCCTACGAGCAGTACTTC; cdr3_aa: CASSIVPGGMSSYEQYF
clone_size: -; j_call: TRBJ2-2; d_call: -; v_call: TRBV6-1; cdr3_nt: TGTGCCAGTGGACAGGGAGGGACCGGGGAGCTGTTTTTT; cdr3_aa: CASGQGGTGELFF
clone_size: -; j_call: TRBJ2-2; d_call: -; v_call: TRBV2; cdr3_nt: TGTGCCAGCATCTGGATGGGGGTCGGGGAGCTGTTTTTT; cdr3_aa: CASIWMGVGELFF
clone_size: -; j_call: TRBJ1-1; d_call: -; v_call: TRBV12-3/TRBV12-4; cdr3_nt: TGTGCCAGCAGCAGGAGTTTGAACACTGAAGCTTTCTTT; cdr3_aa: CASSRSLNTEAFF
clone_size: -; j_call: TRBJ1-6; d_call: -; v_call: TRBV5-6; cdr3_nt: TGTGCCAGCAGCTTGGCCGCGACAGCTAATTCACCCCTCCACTTT; cdr3_aa: CASSLAATANSPLHF
clone_size: -; j_call: TRBJ2-1; d_call: TRBD2; v_call: TRBV5-1; cdr3_nt: TGCGCCAGCAGCTTGGAGGTTGGTAGCGGGCTCTCCTACAATGAGCAGTTCTTC; cdr3_aa: CASSLEVGSGLSYNEQFF
clone_size: -; j_call: TRBJ2-2; d_call: -; v_call: TRBV6-4; cdr3_nt: TGTGCCAGCAGGGAACAGGGAAGGACCGGGGAGCTGTTTTTT; cdr3_aa: CASREQGRTGELFF
clone_size: -; j_call: TRBJ1-1; d_call: -; v_call: TRBV9; cdr3_nt: TGTGCCAGCAGCAGCAGGGTGTACACTGAAGCTTTCTTT; cdr3_aa: CASSSRVYTEAFF
clone_size: -; j_call: TRBJ1-5; d_call: TRBD1; v_call: TRBV6-2/TRBV6-3; cdr3_nt: TGTGCCAGCAGCAGGCAGGGACAGGGGGGCGATCAGCCCCAGCATTTT; cdr3_aa: CASSRQGQGGDQPQHF